One and the same sample provided the 2 T cell receptor beta chains below, sequenced in a study of blood T cell repertoires in COVID-19. Using immunoSEQ multiplex PCR, the repertoire was profiled, and TCRdb retains in-frame clones only, with some absent. The top ten hold over 4.5% of the sample, which has around 300,000 clones, approximately 88% seen once. Sequenced input: PBMCs or T cells enriched from blood (not recorded which). These receptors came from a man aged 25 to 40 who had recovered from COVID-19.

V gene TRBV11-2 combines with J gene TRBJ1-1; 9 positions agree with TRBD1. This CDR3 has 15 residues. Germline-derived CDR1 and CDR2 are SGHAT and FQNNGV. J gave up 1 base and V 5 bases, and 5 bases lay outside the gene matches. This CDR3 is CASSRDRVSNTEAFF. The CDR3 DNA reads as TGTGCCAGCAGCCGGGACAGGGTGTCGAACACTGAAGCTTTCTTT.

In its sample, this clone was seen once. CDR3 sequence: CASSLGPTGRGSYNEQFF. In DNA, the CDR3 is TGTGCCAGCAGCTTAGGCCCTACAGGGCGCGGCTCCTACAATGAGCAGTTCTTC. This rearrangement joins TRBV11-2 to TRBJ2-1; D perhaps matches TRBD1 (6 bases). The length of the CDR3 is 18 residues. Trimming took 1 base from V and 0 from J, leaving 16 bases between them. The germline gives CDR1 SGHAT, CDR2 FQNNGV.